Listed below are T cell receptor beta chains from one sample, sequenced in a study of blood T cell repertoires in COVID-19. Assay: immunoSEQ multiplex PCR; the TCRdb copy retains only in-frame clones and omits some. The table includes roughly 250,000 clones, 88% detected once. The specimen sequenced was PBMCs or T cells enriched from blood (not recorded which). All receptors derive from a woman between 40 and 55 years old who had been exposed to COVID-19. CDR3s include the opening cysteine and the closing phenylalanine or tryptophan. The D gene is left open where the match is weak. Size values are once, few and many counts, or a class for expanded clones, and some rows have none.

d_call: -; clone_size: -; j_call: TRBJ1-4; cdr3_length: 14; v_call: TRBV6-1; cdr3_aa: CASSEDRLNEKLFF; cdr3_nt: TGTGCCAGCAGTGAAGATCGCCTAAATGAAAAACTGTTTTTT
d_call: TRBD1; clone_size: -; j_call: TRBJ1-1; cdr3_length: 13; v_call: TRBV4-1; cdr3_aa: CASSQLRDRQAFF; cdr3_nt: TGCGCCAGCAGCCAACTCCGGGACAGACAAGCTTTCTTT
d_call: -; clone_size: -; j_call: TRBJ1-2; cdr3_length: 14; v_call: TRBV28; cdr3_aa: CASSATRGDYGYTF; cdr3_nt: TGTGCCAGCAGTGCGACACGGGGGGACTATGGCTACACCTTC
d_call: -; clone_size: -; j_call: TRBJ1-4; cdr3_length: 13; v_call: TRBV7-9; cdr3_aa: CASSLVALTGMFF; cdr3_nt: TGTGCCAGCAGCTTAGTTGCCCTTACAGGGATGTTTTTT
d_call: TRBD2; clone_size: -; j_call: TRBJ2-1; cdr3_length: 15; v_call: TRBV28; cdr3_aa: CASSLGASGSHEQFF; cdr3_nt: TGTGCCAGCAGTTTAGGGGCTAGCGGGAGCCATGAGCAGTTCTTC
d_call: TRBD2; clone_size: -; j_call: TRBJ2-2; cdr3_length: 15; v_call: TRBV28; cdr3_aa: CASTAGGSGTGELFF; cdr3_nt: TGTGCCAGCACCGCCGGGGGGTCGGGGACCGGGGAGCTGTTTTTT
d_call: TRBD2; clone_size: -; j_call: TRBJ2-5; cdr3_length: 15; v_call: TRBV28; cdr3_aa: CASSLSGLAGGPGYF; cdr3_nt: TGTGCCAGCAGCCTATCGGGACTAGCGGGGGGGCCTGGGTACTTC
d_call: TRBD1; clone_size: once; j_call: TRBJ2-7; cdr3_length: 14; v_call: TRBV15; cdr3_aa: CATSKLTGAYEQYF; cdr3_nt: TGTGCCACCAGCAAACTGACAGGGGCCTACGAGCAGTACTTC
d_call: TRBD1; clone_size: -; j_call: TRBJ1-4; cdr3_length: 15; v_call: TRBV9; cdr3_aa: CASSEWTGAGEKLFF; cdr3_nt: TGTGCCAGCAGCGAGTGGACAGGGGCGGGTGAAAAACTGTTTTTT
d_call: -; clone_size: -; j_call: TRBJ1-1; cdr3_length: 15; v_call: TRBV25-1; cdr3_aa: CASSSVGAFFTEAFF; cdr3_nt: TGTGCCAGCAGTTCGGTGGGGGCCTTTTTCACTGAAGCTTTCTTT
d_call: -; clone_size: -; j_call: TRBJ1-5; cdr3_length: 15; v_call: TRBV27; cdr3_aa: CASSTPAGSNQPQHF; cdr3_nt: TGTGCCAGCAGTACCCCCGCAGGGAGCAATCAGCCCCAGCATTTT
d_call: -; clone_size: -; j_call: TRBJ2-7; cdr3_length: 14; v_call: TRBV11-2; cdr3_aa: CASSLVRGSYEQYF; cdr3_nt: TGTGCCAGCAGCTTAGTCCGGGGATCCTACGAGCAGTACTTC
d_call: TRBD1; clone_size: -; j_call: TRBJ1-3; cdr3_length: 16; v_call: TRBV7-2; cdr3_aa: CASSREPGQGGNTIYF; cdr3_nt: TGTGCCAGCAGCCGGGAACCGGGACAGGGTGGAAACACCATATATTTT
d_call: -; clone_size: once; j_call: TRBJ1-1; cdr3_length: 15; v_call: TRBV3-1/TRBV3-2; cdr3_aa: CASSLPSGVRTEAFF; cdr3_nt: TGTGCCAGCAGCCTACCTTCAGGGGTGCGGACTGAAGCTTTCTTT
d_call: -; clone_size: -; j_call: TRBJ1-2; cdr3_length: 15; v_call: TRBV28; cdr3_aa: CASSLSPGTLYGYTF; cdr3_nt: TGTGCCAGCAGTCTCTCCCCCGGGACTCTCTATGGCTACACCTTC
d_call: -; clone_size: -; j_call: TRBJ1-1; cdr3_length: 14; v_call: TRBV9; cdr3_aa: CASSGGGRSTEAFF; cdr3_nt: TGTGCCAGCAGCGGCGGAGGGCGAAGCACTGAAGCTTTCTTT
d_call: -; clone_size: -; j_call: TRBJ1-1; cdr3_length: 14; v_call: TRBV30; cdr3_aa: CAWSVLGVNTEAFF; cdr3_nt: TGTGCCTGGAGTGTACTTGGAGTGAACACTGAAGCTTTCTTT
d_call: TRBD1; clone_size: few; j_call: TRBJ1-5; cdr3_length: 15; v_call: TRBV2; cdr3_aa: CASSERTGGTQPQHF; cdr3_nt: TGTGCCAGCAGTGAAAGGACAGGGGGCACTCAGCCCCAGCATTTT
d_call: -; clone_size: many; j_call: TRBJ1-5; cdr3_length: 15; v_call: TRBV2; cdr3_aa: CASGGTEYSNQPQHF; cdr3_nt: TGTGCCAGCGGAGGGACTGAGTATAGCAATCAGCCCCAGCATTTT
d_call: TRBD2; clone_size: once; j_call: TRBJ2-1; cdr3_length: 17; v_call: TRBV5-8; cdr3_aa: CASSLASGRVSYNEQFF; cdr3_nt: TGTGCCAGCAGCTTGGCTAGCGGGAGAGTCTCCTACAATGAGCAGTTCTTC
d_call: -; clone_size: -; j_call: TRBJ2-1; cdr3_length: 12; v_call: TRBV5-1; cdr3_aa: CASSLNGYEQFF; cdr3_nt: TGTGCCAGCAGCTTAAACGGGTATGAGCAGTTCTTC
d_call: -; clone_size: -; j_call: TRBJ2-2; cdr3_length: 15; v_call: TRBV7-9; cdr3_aa: CASSTSGTPTGELFF; cdr3_nt: TGTGCCAGCAGCACCTCCGGGACACCGACCGGGGAGCTGTTTTTT
d_call: TRBD1; clone_size: -; j_call: TRBJ2-7; cdr3_length: 16; v_call: TRBV5-6; cdr3_aa: CASSLRATGVTYEQYF; cdr3_nt: TGTGCCAGCAGCCTTCGGGCGACAGGGGTAACCTACGAGCAGTACTTC
d_call: TRBD1; clone_size: few; j_call: TRBJ2-7; cdr3_length: 15; v_call: TRBV7-9; cdr3_aa: CASSPEGDRSHEQYF; cdr3_nt: TGTGCCAGCAGCCCAGAGGGGGACAGGTCCCACGAGCAGTACTTC
d_call: -; clone_size: -; j_call: TRBJ1-2; cdr3_length: 15; v_call: TRBV4-2; cdr3_aa: CASSQGGRAVDGYTF; cdr3_nt: TGTGCCAGCAGCCAAGGCGGGAGGGCAGTTGATGGCTACACCTTC
d_call: -; clone_size: once; j_call: TRBJ2-6; cdr3_length: 15; v_call: TRBV5-8; cdr3_aa: CASSWGRAGANVLTF; cdr3_nt: TGTGCCAGCAGCTGGGGGCGCGCCGGGGCCAACGTCCTGACTTTC
d_call: TRBD1; clone_size: -; j_call: TRBJ2-1; cdr3_length: 16; v_call: TRBV6-2/TRBV6-3; cdr3_aa: CASSEPGQGRGNEQFF; cdr3_nt: TGTGCCAGCAGTGAGCCGGGACAGGGACGGGGCAATGAGCAGTTCTTC
d_call: TRBD2; clone_size: -; j_call: TRBJ2-1; cdr3_length: 15; v_call: TRBV5-5; cdr3_aa: CASSLEGTSRNEQFF; cdr3_nt: TGTGCCAGCAGCTTGGAAGGGACTAGCCGCAATGAGCAGTTCTTC
d_call: -; clone_size: -; j_call: TRBJ1-4; cdr3_length: 13; v_call: TRBV3-1/TRBV3-2; cdr3_aa: CASSQDRDEKLFF; cdr3_nt: TGTGCCAGCAGCCAAGACCGGGATGAAAAACTGTTTTTT
d_call: -; clone_size: few; j_call: TRBJ1-1; cdr3_length: 15; v_call: TRBV4-2; cdr3_aa: CASSQVLRAPTEAFF; cdr3_nt: TGTGCCAGCAGCCAAGTCCTCCGAGCCCCCACTGAAGCTTTCTTT
d_call: -; clone_size: -; j_call: TRBJ2-3; cdr3_length: 13; v_call: TRBV4-3; cdr3_aa: CASSQVGTDTQYF; cdr3_nt: TGCGCCAGCAGCCAAGTAGGCACAGATACGCAGTATTTT
d_call: TRBD1; clone_size: -; j_call: TRBJ1-1; cdr3_length: 15; v_call: TRBV7-9; cdr3_aa: CASNAGQGVHTEAFF; cdr3_nt: TGTGCCAGCAACGCGGGACAGGGTGTCCACACTGAAGCTTTCTTT
d_call: -; clone_size: -; j_call: TRBJ2-2; cdr3_length: 13; v_call: TRBV3-1/TRBV3-2; cdr3_aa: CASSQVGTGELFF; cdr3_nt: TGTGCCAGCAGCCAAGTCGGGACCGGGGAGCTGTTTTTT
d_call: -; clone_size: -; j_call: TRBJ1-4; cdr3_length: 14; v_call: TRBV2; cdr3_aa: CASTRAGTNEKLFF; cdr3_nt: TGTGCCAGCACACGAGCAGGGACTAATGAAAAACTGTTTTTT
d_call: TRBD1; clone_size: -; j_call: TRBJ1-5; cdr3_length: 16; v_call: TRBV30; cdr3_aa: CAWARTGDWSNQPQHF; cdr3_nt: TGTGCCTGGGCAAGGACAGGGGATTGGAGCAATCAGCCCCAGCATTTT
d_call: -; clone_size: -; j_call: TRBJ1-1; cdr3_length: 12; v_call: TRBV7-9; cdr3_aa: CASSFTTGTAFF; cdr3_nt: TGTGCCAGCAGCTTCACGACAGGAACGGCTTTCTTT
d_call: -; clone_size: -; j_call: TRBJ2-3; cdr3_length: 13; v_call: TRBV20-1; cdr3_aa: CSASEDSTDMQYF; cdr3_nt: TGCAGTGCTAGTGAAGACAGCACAGATATGCAGTATTTT
d_call: TRBD1; clone_size: -; j_call: TRBJ2-2; cdr3_length: 16; v_call: TRBV28; cdr3_aa: CASTLTGGAPAGELFF; cdr3_nt: TGTGCCAGCACCTTGACAGGGGGCGCCCCAGCCGGGGAGCTGTTTTTT
d_call: TRBD1; clone_size: few; j_call: TRBJ1-1; cdr3_length: 16; v_call: TRBV7-9; cdr3_aa: CASSFYLGQGDHEAFF; cdr3_nt: TGTGCCAGCAGCTTCTATCTGGGACAGGGAGACCATGAAGCTTTCTTT
d_call: TRBD1; clone_size: few; j_call: TRBJ1-5; cdr3_length: 19; v_call: TRBV3-1/TRBV3-2; cdr3_aa: CASSLRGQGAAGSNQPQHF; cdr3_nt: TGTGCCAGCAGCCTCCGGGGACAGGGGGCCGCTGGGAGCAATCAGCCCCAGCATTTT
d_call: TRBD1; clone_size: -; j_call: TRBJ2-1; cdr3_length: 15; v_call: TRBV28; cdr3_aa: CASSSAGTGVNEQFF; cdr3_nt: TGTGCCAGCAGCTCAGCCGGGACAGGGGTCAATGAGCAGTTCTTC
d_call: TRBD1; clone_size: -; j_call: TRBJ1-2; cdr3_length: 15; v_call: TRBV28; cdr3_aa: CASSPPTDRDYGYTF; cdr3_nt: TGTGCCAGCAGTCCTCCGACGGACAGGGACTATGGCTACACCTTC
d_call: TRBD2; clone_size: few; j_call: TRBJ2-2; cdr3_length: 14; v_call: TRBV5-1; cdr3_aa: CASSPMTSGGELFF; cdr3_nt: TGTGCCAGCAGCCCCATGACTAGCGGCGGGGAGCTGTTTTTT
d_call: TRBD2; clone_size: -; j_call: TRBJ2-3; cdr3_length: 16; v_call: TRBV20-1; cdr3_aa: CSASISGAGITDTQYF; cdr3_nt: TGCAGTGCTAGTATATCCGGAGCGGGAATCACAGATACGCAGTATTTT
d_call: TRBD1; clone_size: few; j_call: TRBJ1-4; cdr3_length: 15; v_call: TRBV28; cdr3_aa: CASSLVGQGREKLFF; cdr3_nt: TGTGCCAGCAGTTTAGTGGGACAGGGTCGGGAAAAACTGTTTTTT